This T cell receptor (beta chain) was identified during a study of blood T cells in healthy people across ages. Study-level findings and limits: Per million T cells, the diversity of TCR beta decreased roughly linearly as age advanced.

This CDR3 region has 15 residues. The ends lost 7 bases at V and 5 bases at J; junction bases unmatched: 8. This clonotype appeared a few times. The antigen remains undetermined. It was with a sample-barcoded 5' primer and a J-beta primer mix that a second PCR of roughly 7 to 12 cycles was run. TCRdb passed the 5' RACE reads through MiXCR, listing each CDR3 protein once. The sample holds 700,000 to 850,000 distinct CDR3 sequences, 35% to 40% seen once. The TCR sequence derives from a young man in good health. The gene calls are TRBV12-3 or TRBV12-4 and TRBJ2-3, with TRBD2 matching 11 bases. The sequencing sample was made of blood. CDR3 nucleotides: TGTGCCAGCACCCTTAGCGGGGGGGCCCAAGATACGCAGTATTTT. Amino acids: CASTLSGGAQDTQYF.